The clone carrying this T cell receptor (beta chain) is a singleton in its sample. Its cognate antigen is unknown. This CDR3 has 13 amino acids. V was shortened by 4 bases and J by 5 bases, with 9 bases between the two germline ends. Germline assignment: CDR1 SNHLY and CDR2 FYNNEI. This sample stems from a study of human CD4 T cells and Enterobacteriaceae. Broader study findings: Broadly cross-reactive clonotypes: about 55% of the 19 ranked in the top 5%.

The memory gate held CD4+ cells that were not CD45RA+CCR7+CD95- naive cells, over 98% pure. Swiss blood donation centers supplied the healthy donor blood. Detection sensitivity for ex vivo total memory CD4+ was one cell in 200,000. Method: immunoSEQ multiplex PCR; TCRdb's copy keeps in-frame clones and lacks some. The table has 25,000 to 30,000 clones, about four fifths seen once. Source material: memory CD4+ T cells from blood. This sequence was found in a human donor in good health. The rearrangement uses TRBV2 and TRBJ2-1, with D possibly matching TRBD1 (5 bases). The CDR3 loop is CASSGGLDNEQFF. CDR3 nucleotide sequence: TGTGCCAGCAGTGGGGGCCTGGACAATGAGCAGTTCTTC.